Sequencing of this T cell receptor beta chain was carried out in a study of T cells in Graves' hyperthyroidism and ophthalmopathy. This CDR3 is built from 13 residues. Germline V gives CDR1 MNHEY, CDR2 SVGAGI. The ends were cut back, 0 bases at V and 8 bases at J, with 10 bases in the middle. TCR beta CDR3 region amplification was performed from RNA transcripts. In the first-round RT-PCR of the TCR CDR3, the HTBI primer set was used. TCRdb used MiXCR to reprocess the multiplex PCR reads, holding one entry per CDR3 protein. The table lists around 420,000 distinct CDR3 sequences, approximately 14% of them singletons. Overall study findings and caveats: Most clonotypes expanded in thyroid above 0.001 were likewise present in blood.

Fresh peripheral blood, approximately 9.7 ml, was the source of the PBMCs. This clonotype was counted ten times or more. No antigen is known for it. The receptor was derived from a woman younger than 30 with Graves' hyperthyroidism. The chain has TRBV6-5 and TRBJ1-2; D perhaps matches TRBD1 (5 bases). Sequenced input: blood. The CDR3 here is CASSYSKGEGYTF. The DNA for the CDR3 is TGTGCCAGCAGTTACTCGAAAGGGGAAGGCTACACCTTC.